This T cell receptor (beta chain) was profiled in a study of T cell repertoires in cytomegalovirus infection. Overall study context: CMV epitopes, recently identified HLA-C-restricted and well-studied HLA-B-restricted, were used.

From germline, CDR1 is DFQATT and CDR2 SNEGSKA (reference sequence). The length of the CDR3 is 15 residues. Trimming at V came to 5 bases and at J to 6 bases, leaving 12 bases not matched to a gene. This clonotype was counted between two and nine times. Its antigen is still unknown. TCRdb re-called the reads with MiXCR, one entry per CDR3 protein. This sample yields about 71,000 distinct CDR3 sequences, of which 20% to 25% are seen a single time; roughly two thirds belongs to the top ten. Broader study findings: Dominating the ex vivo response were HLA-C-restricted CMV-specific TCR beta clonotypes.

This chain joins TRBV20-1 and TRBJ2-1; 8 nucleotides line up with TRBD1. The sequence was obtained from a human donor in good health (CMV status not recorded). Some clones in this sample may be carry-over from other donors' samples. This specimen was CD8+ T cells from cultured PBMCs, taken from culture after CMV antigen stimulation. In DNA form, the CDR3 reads TGCAGTGCTCAAGAGACAGGGGAGGCGGGCAATGAGCAGTTCTTC. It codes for CSAQETGEAGNEQFF.